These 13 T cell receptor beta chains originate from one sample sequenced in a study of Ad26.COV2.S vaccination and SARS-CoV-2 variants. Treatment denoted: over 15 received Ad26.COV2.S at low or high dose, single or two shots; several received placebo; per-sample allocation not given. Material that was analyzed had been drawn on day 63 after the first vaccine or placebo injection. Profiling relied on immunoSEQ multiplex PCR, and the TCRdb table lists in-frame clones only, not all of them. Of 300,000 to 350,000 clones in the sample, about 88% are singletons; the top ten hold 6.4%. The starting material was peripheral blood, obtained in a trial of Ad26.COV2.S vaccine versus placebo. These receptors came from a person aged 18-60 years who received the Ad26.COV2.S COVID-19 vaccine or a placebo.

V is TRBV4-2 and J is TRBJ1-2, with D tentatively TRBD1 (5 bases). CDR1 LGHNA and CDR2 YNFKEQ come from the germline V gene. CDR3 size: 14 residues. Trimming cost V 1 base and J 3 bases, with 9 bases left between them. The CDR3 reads CASSQGGVYYGYTF. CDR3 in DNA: TGTGCCAGCAGCCAAGGGGGGGTTTACTATGGCTACACCTTC.

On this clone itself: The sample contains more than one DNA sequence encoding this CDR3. Written as DNA, the CDR3 is TGTGCCTGGAGCAGGGGAGTCGACGGCTACACCTTC. It is translated as CAWSRGVDGYTF. The chain is built from TRBV30 and TRBJ1-2; perhaps TRBD1 as D (6 bases). This CDR3 comprises 12 residues. From germline, CDR1 is GTSNPN and CDR2 SVGIG (reference sequence). The V and J ends lost 3 bases and 8 bases respectively, with 13 bases between them.

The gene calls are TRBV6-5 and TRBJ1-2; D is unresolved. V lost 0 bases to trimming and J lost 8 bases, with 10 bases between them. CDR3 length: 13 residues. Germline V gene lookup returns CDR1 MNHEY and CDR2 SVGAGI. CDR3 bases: TGTGCCAGCAGTTACTCGGCGCTTGGCGGCTACACCTTC. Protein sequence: CASSYSALGGYTF.

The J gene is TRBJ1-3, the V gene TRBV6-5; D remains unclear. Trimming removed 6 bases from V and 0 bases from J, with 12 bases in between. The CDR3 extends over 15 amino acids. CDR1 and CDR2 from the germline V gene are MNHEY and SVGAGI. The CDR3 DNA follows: TGTGCCAGCAGAACCGAGGTCCACTCTGGAAACACCATATATTTT. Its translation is CASRTEVHSGNTIYF.

The CDR3 sequence: CASSFRARGTEAFF. The CDR3, as DNA: TGTGCCAGCAGCTTCAGGGCGAGGGGCACTGAAGCTTTCTTT. The rearrangement links TRBV28 to TRBJ1-1; possible D gene TRBD1, 5 bases. Trimming left V 6 bases short and J 4 bases short, with 15 bases between. The CDR3 has 14 amino acids. Germline CDR1 MDHEN, CDR2 SYDVKM.

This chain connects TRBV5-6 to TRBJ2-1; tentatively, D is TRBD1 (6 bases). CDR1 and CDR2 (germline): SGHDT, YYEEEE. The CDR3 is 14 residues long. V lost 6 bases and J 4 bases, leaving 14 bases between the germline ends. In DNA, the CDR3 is TGTGCCAGCATCAGGGGAAACGGTTACAATGAGCAGTTCTTC. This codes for CASIRGNGYNEQFF.

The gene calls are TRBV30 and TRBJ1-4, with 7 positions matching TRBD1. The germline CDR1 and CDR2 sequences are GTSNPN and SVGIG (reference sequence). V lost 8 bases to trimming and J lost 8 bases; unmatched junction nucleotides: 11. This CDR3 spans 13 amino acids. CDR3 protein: CASNRGLREKLFF. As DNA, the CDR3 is TGTGCCAGTAACAGGGGACTCAGGGAAAAACTGTTTTTT. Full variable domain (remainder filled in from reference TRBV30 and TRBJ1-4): SQTIHQWPATLVQPVGSPLSLECTVEGTSNPNLYWYRQAAGRGLQLLFYSVGIGQISSEVPQNLSASRPQDRQFILSSKKLLLSDSGFYLCASNRGLREKLFFGSGTQLSVL.

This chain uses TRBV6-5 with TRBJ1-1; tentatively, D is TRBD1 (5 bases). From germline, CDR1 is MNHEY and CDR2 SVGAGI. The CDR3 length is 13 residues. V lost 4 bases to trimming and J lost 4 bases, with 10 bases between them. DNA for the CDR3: TGTGCCAGCAGTTGGCGGGGGGGCACTGAAGCTTTCTTT. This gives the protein CASSWRGGTEAFF.

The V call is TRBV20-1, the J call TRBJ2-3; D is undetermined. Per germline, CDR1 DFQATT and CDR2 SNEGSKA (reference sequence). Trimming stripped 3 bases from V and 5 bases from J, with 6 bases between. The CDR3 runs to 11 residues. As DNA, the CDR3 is TGCAGTGCTAGTCTAAGAGATACGCAGTATTTT. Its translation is CSASLRDTQYF.

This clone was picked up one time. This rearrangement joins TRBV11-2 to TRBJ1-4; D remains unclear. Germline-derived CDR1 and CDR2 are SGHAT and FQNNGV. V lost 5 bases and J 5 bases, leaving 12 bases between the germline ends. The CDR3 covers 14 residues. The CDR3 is CASSLIQRNEKLFF. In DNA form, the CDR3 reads TGTGCCAGCAGCCTAATCCAGAGAAATGAAAAACTGTTTTTT.

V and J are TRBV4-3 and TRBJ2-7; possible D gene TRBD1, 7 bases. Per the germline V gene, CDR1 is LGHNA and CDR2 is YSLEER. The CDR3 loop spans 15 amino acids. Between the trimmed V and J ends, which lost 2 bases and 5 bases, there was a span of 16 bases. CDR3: CASSQSARGVNEQYF. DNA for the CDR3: TGCGCCAGCAGCCAATCCGCCAGGGGGGTCAACGAGCAGTACTTC.

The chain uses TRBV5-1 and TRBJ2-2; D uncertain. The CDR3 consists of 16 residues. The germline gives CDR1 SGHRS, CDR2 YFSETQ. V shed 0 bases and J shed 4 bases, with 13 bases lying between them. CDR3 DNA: TGCGCCAGCAGCTTGGCCATGGGCGGCGGCACCGGGGAGCTGTTTTTT. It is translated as CASSLAMGGGTGELFF. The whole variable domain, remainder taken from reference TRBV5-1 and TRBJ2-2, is KAGVTQTPRYLIKTRGQQVTLSCSPISGHRSVSWYQQTPGQGLQFLFEYFSETQRNKGNFPGRFSGRQFSNSRSEMNVSTLELGDSALYLCASSLAMGGGTGELFFGEGSRLTVL.

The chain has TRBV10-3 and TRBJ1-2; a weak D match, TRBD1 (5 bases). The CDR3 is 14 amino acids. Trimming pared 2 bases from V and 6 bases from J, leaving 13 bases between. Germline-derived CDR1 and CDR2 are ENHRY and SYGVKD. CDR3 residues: CAISENAGFDGYTF. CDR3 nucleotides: TGTGCCATCAGTGAGAACGCAGGGTTCGATGGCTACACCTTC.